What follows are 4 T cell receptor beta chains derived from one specimen sequenced in a study of cytotoxic CD8 clonotypes in ibrutinib-treated CLL. The method was immunoSEQ multiplex PCR; TCRdb's version includes in-frame clones alone and lacks a portion of them. This table holds 150,000 or so clones, 80% found once. This sample comprised PBMCs, obtained after 36 months of ibrutinib treatment. The receptor source for this set is a human donor with chronic lymphocytic leukemia.

This sequence joins TRBV6-1 and TRBJ2-7; a possible D gene is TRBD1 (5 bases). Germline CDR1 reads MNHNS; CDR2 reads SASEGT. This CDR3 contains 13 residues. Deletions cut 6 bases from V and 3 bases from J, with 12 bases between. In DNA form, the CDR3 reads TGTGCCAGCAGCGAGACAGTATACTACGAGCAGTACTTC. Its protein is CASSETVYYEQYF.

This chain links TRBV5-8 with TRBJ2-7; D gene uncertain. V was cut by 1 base and J by 9 bases, with 14 bases left in between. Germline V gene data show CDR1 as SGHTS and CDR2 as YDEGEE. The CDR3 is 13 residues long. CDR3 amino acids: CASSLQDLPGQYF. The CDR3 nucleotides read TGTGCCAGCAGCTTGCAGGATCTACCAGGGCAGTACTTC.

The J gene is TRBJ2-7, the V gene TRBV25-1; 7 bases are a match to TRBD1. CDR3 length: 14 amino acids. Losses at the gene ends were 4 bases for V and 0 bases for J; bases not matched to a gene: 3. CDR1 and CDR2 from the germline V gene are MGHDK and SYGVNS. CDR3 nucleotides: TGTGCCAGCAGTGGACAGGGATACTCCTACGAGCAGTACTTC. Amino acids: CASSGQGYSYEQYF.

The rearrangement uses TRBV18 and TRBJ1-5; the D gene is possibly TRBD1 (5 bases). Germline values: CDR1 KGHSH, CDR2 LQKENI. The V end lost 6 bases, the J end lost 3 bases, and 15 bases lay between the germline ends. The CDR3 extends over 15 amino acids. The chain's CDR3 is CASSPEETDNQPQHF. CDR3 DNA sequence: TGTGCCAGCTCGCCGGAAGAGACAGACAATCAGCCCCAGCATTTT.